These 26 T cell receptor beta chains were sequenced from one sample in a study of blood T cells in healthy people across ages (dated by TCRdb to about 2015). Libraries came from 5' RACE. The instrument given in TCRdb is Illumina HiSeq 2500. A second PCR of about 6 to 12 cycles was run with a J-beta primer mix and a sample-barcoded 5' primer. TCRdb reanalyzed the raw reads on its own, using fastp at Q25 for trimming and MiXCR for clone calling, and kept in-frame beta chains. Records with the same CDR3 protein are collapsed into one entry carrying the most frequent genes and DNA. This sample gives about 840,000 distinct CDR3 sequences in total; under 35% of them show up just once. The leading ten clones occupy about 10% of the sample. This sample was shared with a second study, whose subject was T cells of mothers and their children.

The specimen sequenced was blood. The receptors shown here come from a woman between 40 and 50 years old in good health.

This clonotype was seen a handful of times. With a much larger clone just one base away, this may be a read error. The rearrangement uses TRBV29-1 and TRBJ2-6; TRBD1 matches 9 bases. Germline assignment: CDR1 SQVTM and CDR2 ANQGSEA. The CDR3 spans 15 residues. CDR3 sequence reads: CSVGTGLSGANVRTF. CDR3 coding DNA: TGCAGCGTCGGGACAGGGCTCTCTGGGGCCAACGTCCGGACTTTC.

The chain is built from TRBV27 and TRBJ2-3; 7 nucleotides agree with TRBD2. CDR1 and CDR2 from the germline V gene are MNHEY and SMNVEV (reference sequence). This CDR3 comprises 14 residues. Trimming removed 0 bases from V and 6 bases from J; junction bases left unmatched: 3. CDR3 loop: CASSLSAGWDTQYF. Written as DNA, the CDR3 is TGTGCCAGCAGTTTATCAGCGGGGTGGGATACGCAGTATTTT.

This clonotype was observed a few times. The rearrangement links TRBV20-1 to TRBJ2-3; tentatively, D is TRBD2 (6 bases). The CDR3 is made up of 14 amino acids. Germline CDR1 is DFQATT and CDR2 is SNEGSKA (reference sequence). With 4 bases removed from V and 0 bases from J, the gap between germline ends came to 11 bases. This CDR3 reads CSAISGSSTDTQYF. Written as DNA, the CDR3 is TGCAGTGCTATCAGCGGGTCTAGCACAGATACGCAGTATTTT.

This clonotype was seen just once. It may be a read error: a sequence one base away is much more abundant. This chain joins TRBV29-1 and TRBJ1-2, with TRBD1 matching over 7 bases. The germline V gene encodes CDR1 SQVTM and CDR2 ANQGSEA. The CDR3 runs to 14 residues. Unmatched junction bases numbered 6, after V lost 3 bases and J lost 2 bases. The CDR3 sequence: CSVDRRGQNYGYTF. CDR3 bases: TGCAGCGTTGATCGGCGGGGACAGAACTATGGCTACACCTTC.

This sequence joins TRBV18 and TRBJ2-6; D not resolved. CDR3 length: 16 residues. Germline V gene data show CDR1 as KGHSH and CDR2 as LQKENI. V was pared by 3 bases and J by 1 base, with 10 bases between. In nucleotides, the CDR3 is TGTGCCAGCTCACCGCCCCGGTCATCTGGGGCCAACGTCCTGACTTTC. Its protein product is CASSPPRSSGANVLTF.

This chain connects TRBV20-1 to TRBJ2-5, with unresolved D. Trimming took 2 bases from V and 3 from J, leaving 4 bases between them. Germline V gene lookup returns CDR1 DFQATT and CDR2 SNEGSKA (reference sequence). The CDR3 totals 11 residues. In DNA form, the CDR3 reads TGCAGTGCTAGACATAAAGAGACCCAGTACTTC. Amino acids: CSARHKETQYF.

As to this clonotype: A read error may account for a junction end that differs from germline. The chain has TRBV12-3 or TRBV12-4 and TRBJ2-3; 10 bases agree with TRBD1. CDR3 length: 15 amino acids. The CDR3 nucleotides read TGTGCCAGCAGTCCCGGGACAGGGGTCACAGATACGCGGTATTTT. It codes for CASSPGTGVTDTRYF.

About this clonotype: A read error may be the cause here, since a much bigger clone is one base away. The J gene is TRBJ1-1, the V gene TRBV4-3; D remains ambiguous. CDR1 is LGHNA, CDR2 YSLEER, per germline. This CDR3 region has 15 residues. The CDR3 loop reads CAGSGRVAITTEAFF. CDR3 bases: TGCGCCGGCAGCGGCCGAGTGGCTATCACCACTGAAGCTTTCTTT.

This chain uses TRBV18 with TRBJ1-5; D call uncertain. The ends were cut back, 3 bases at V and 5 bases at J, with 14 bases in the middle. The CDR3 covers 15 residues. Germline values: CDR1 KGHSH, CDR2 LQKENI. CDR3 residues: CASSPTEAAYQPQHF. The CDR3 coding sequence is TGTGCCAGCTCACCTACAGAGGCGGCGTATCAGCCCCAGCATTTT.

The V and J genes are TRBV4-3 and TRBJ2-2; 7 bases fit TRBD1. The germline CDR1 and CDR2 sequences are LGHNA and YSLEER. CDR3 length: 16 residues. With 2 bases clipped from V and 7 bases from J, the junction kept 10 bases outside the gene matches. The CDR3 reads CASSQLKGAHGGELFF. In nucleotides, the CDR3 is TGCGCCAGCAGCCAACTAAAGGGGGCGCACGGCGGGGAGCTGTTTTTT.

V and J are TRBV28 and TRBJ1-2; D possibly corresponds to TRBD1 (5 bases). Trimming removed 4 bases from V and 7 bases from J, with 22 bases in between. Germline CDR1 MDHEN, CDR2 SYDVKM. The CDR3 consists of 16 residues. The CDR3 nucleotides read TGTGCCAGCAGTTCCGCGGGTGGGGGGGAGAGAGTTGGCTACACCTTC. Translated: CASSSAGGGERVGYTF.

At least ten counts were recorded for this clonotype. The V call is TRBV7-9, the J call TRBJ2-1; 9 nucleotides agree with TRBD1. Germline V gene data show CDR1 as SEHNR and CDR2 as FQNEAQ (reference sequence). CDR3 length equals 17 residues. Trimming at V came to 5 bases and at J to 7 bases, leaving 15 bases not matched to a gene. CDR3 in DNA: TGTGCCAGCAGCGACAAGACCCGGGACAGGGTACGAAATGAGCAGTTCTTC. This codes for CASSDKTRDRVRNEQFF. Using reference TRBV7-9 and TRBJ2-1 for the parts outside the CDR3, the full variable domain is DTGVSQNPRHKITKRGQNVTFRCDPISEHNRLYWYRQTLGQGPEFLTYFQNEAQLEKSRLLSDRFSAERPKGSFSTLEIQRTEQGDSAMYLCASSDKTRDRVRNEQFFGPGTRLTVL.

This clonotype was counted at least ten times. The V gene is TRBV6-6, the J gene TRBJ2-7, with D possibly being TRBD2 (6 bases). The CDR3 runs 13 residues. The germline gives CDR1 MNHNY, CDR2 SVGAGI (reference sequence). The V and J ends lost 6 bases and 1 base respectively, with 10 bases between them. The CDR3 DNA is TGTGCCAGCAGAAACGGGGGATCCTACGAGCAGTACTTC. Its protein is CASRNGGSYEQYF.

The chain is built from TRBV15 and TRBJ1-4; a weak D match, TRBD1 (6 bases). This CDR3 spans 15 amino acids. Germline CDR1 is LNHNV and CDR2 is YYDKDF (reference sequence). V gave up 4 bases and J gave up 2 bases, with 11 bases separating them. The CDR3, as DNA: TGTGCCACCAGCAACCGGGGGGCCACTAATGAAAAACTGTTTTTT. Residues: CATSNRGATNEKLFF.

This clonotype was found a few times. The CDR3 coding sequence is TGTGCCAGCAGTTTAGCAGGGGGCTCTAATGAAAAACTGTTTTTT. Amino acids: CASSLAGGSNEKLFF. The chain couples TRBV28 to TRBJ1-4; the match to TRBD1 covers 8 bases. Germline CDR1 reads MDHEN; CDR2 reads SYDVKM. CDR3 size: 15 residues. Trimming cost V 2 bases and J 3 bases; bases outside gene matches: 2.

The CDR3 DNA reads as TGTGCCAGCTCCCCTACGCCCCCCGACAGGGGGCAAGGAAGCAATCAGCCCCAGCATTTT. It encodes CASSPTPPDRGQGSNQPQHF. V gene TRBV27 combines with J gene TRBJ1-5; 10 bases agree with TRBD1. The CDR3 is made up of 20 amino acids. CDR1 and CDR2 (germline): MNHEY, SMNVEV (reference sequence). V trimming: 8 bases; J trimming: 1 base; junction bases outside the gene matches: 20.

Note on this clonotype: At one boundary the junction diverges from the germline segment, which might be a read error. The chain joins TRBV7-7 to TRBJ2-7; either TRBD1 or TRBD2 may fit D (5 bases each). The CDR3 loop spans 13 amino acids. Germline V gives CDR1 SSHAT, CDR2 FNYEAQ (reference sequence). For the CDR3, the DNA is TGTGCTAGCAGCTTAGCGCAAGGGGACGAGCAGTACTTC. This translates into CASSLAQGDEQYF.

This clonotype was observed a few times. V gene TRBV4-1 combines with J gene TRBJ2-1; a weak D match, TRBD2 (5 bases). The CDR3 runs 14 residues. Germline V CDR1 and CDR2: MGHRA, YSYEKL. With 5 bases removed from V and 2 bases from J, the gap between germline ends came to 10 bases. CDR3 nucleotide sequence: TGCGCCAGCAGCGGTGGGAGAGCCTACAATGAGCAGTTCTTC. Translating it yields CASSGGRAYNEQFF.

This clonotype has just a few counts. The gene calls are TRBV7-2 and TRBJ2-1; 11 nucleotides align to TRBD2. V shed 5 bases and J 12 bases; nucleotides not matched to a gene: 9. The germline V gene has CDR1 SGHTA and CDR2 FQGNSA. The CDR3 consists of 14 residues. The CDR3 DNA sequence: TGTGCCAGCAGCCCCTTAGCGGGGGGGCAAGGGCAGTTCTTC. Residues: CASSPLAGGQGQFF.

The genes are TRBV7-6 and TRBJ2-3, with 8 bases matching TRBD1. The trim removed 5 bases at V and 2 bases at J, leaving 12 bases unmatched. CDR1 is SGHVS and CDR2 is FNYEAQ in the germline V gene. The CDR3 sequence is 17 residues long. CDR3 residues: CASSHDRRQGSTDTQYF. Written as DNA, the CDR3 is TGTGCCAGCAGCCACGACCGGAGACAGGGGTCCACAGATACGCAGTATTTT.

As regards this clonotype: One junction end does not reproduce the germline sequence, and a read error may be involved. The chain recombines TRBV28 with TRBJ2-3, with D perhaps matching TRBD2 (6 bases). The CDR3 consists of 18 residues. Germline lookup yields CDR1 MDHEN and CDR2 SYDVKM. The CDR3 spells CASSLSRSGVSHSDAQYF. Written as DNA, the CDR3 is TGTGCCAGCAGTTTATCCCGTTCGGGAGTTTCACACTCAGATGCGCAGTATTTT. Complete variable domain (other parts from reference TRBV28 and TRBJ2-3): DVKVTQSSRYLVKRTGEKVFLECVQDMDHENMFWYRQDPGLGLRLIYFSYDVKMKEKGDIPEGYSVSREKKERFSLILESASTNQTSMYLCASSLSRSGVSHSDAQYFGPGTRLTVL.

This clonotype was counted a few times. V gene TRBV28 combines with J gene TRBJ2-7, with D possibly matching TRBD1 (5 bases). Germline V gives CDR1 MDHEN, CDR2 SYDVKM. Trimming took 8 bases from V and 0 from J, leaving 17 bases between them. The CDR3 extends over 15 amino acids. For the CDR3, the DNA is TGTGCCAGCCTGCCGCTGCAGGGCCACTCCTACGAGCAGTACTTC. Translated: CASLPLQGHSYEQYF.

This clonotype appeared many times. The V call is TRBV19, the J call TRBJ2-7; 10 bases map to TRBD2. The CDR3 has 14 residues. Germline V gene lookup returns CDR1 LNHDA and CDR2 SQIVND (reference sequence). After removal of 7 bases from V and 1 base from J, the junction contained 4 bases not matched to a gene. For the CDR3, the DNA is TGTGCCAGTACTAGCGGGGGAGCTTCCTACGAGCAGTACTTC. It encodes CASTSGGASYEQYF.

The chain is built from TRBV13 and TRBJ2-3, with a weak D call TRBD1 (7 bases). CDR3 length: 16 amino acids. Germline V gene sequence: CDR1 PRHDT, CDR2 FYEKMQ (reference sequence). The germline V and J ends were trimmed by 5 bases and 0 bases, with 15 bases remaining between them. CDR3 coding DNA: TGTGCCAGCAGCCCTCAGGGGGGACCGAGCACAGATACGCAGTATTTT. Translation: CASSPQGGPSTDTQYF.

The chain couples TRBV5-1 to TRBJ2-7; 7 bases map to TRBD1. Looked up from germline, CDR1 is SGHRS and CDR2 is YFSETQ. The CDR3 length is 15 residues. The ends lost 0 bases at V and 6 bases at J; junction bases unmatched: 9. The CDR3 reads CASSLGTGTESEQYF. The CDR3, as DNA: TGCGCCAGCAGCTTGGGGACCGGGACAGAAAGCGAGCAGTACTTC.

On this clonotype: A read error may produce the germline difference seen at one junction end. The chain is built from TRBV3-1 and TRBJ2-5; D not resolved. The CDR3 extends over 12 amino acids. The germline V gene encodes CDR1 LGHDT and CDR2 YNNKEL (reference sequence). The CDR3 loop reads CVSSQTQETQYF. In DNA, the CDR3 is TGTGTCAGCAGCCAGACTCAAGAGACCCAGTACTTC.